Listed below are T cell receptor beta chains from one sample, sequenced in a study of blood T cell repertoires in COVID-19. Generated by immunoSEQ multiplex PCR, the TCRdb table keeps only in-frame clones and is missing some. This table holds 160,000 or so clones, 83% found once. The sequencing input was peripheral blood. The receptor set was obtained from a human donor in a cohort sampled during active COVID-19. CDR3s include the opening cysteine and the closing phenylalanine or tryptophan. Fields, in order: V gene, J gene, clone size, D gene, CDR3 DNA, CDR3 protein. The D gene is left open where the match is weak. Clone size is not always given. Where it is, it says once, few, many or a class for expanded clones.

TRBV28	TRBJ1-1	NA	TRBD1	TGTGCCAGCAGAGGCTCAGGGGGGACTGAAGCTTTCTTT	CASRGSGGTEAFF
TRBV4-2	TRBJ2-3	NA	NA	TGTGCCAGCAGCCAAGAGGCGGGCGTCACAGATACGCAGTATTTT	CASSQEAGVTDTQYF
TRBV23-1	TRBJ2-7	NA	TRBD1	TGCGCCAGCAGACCTCCGGGACAGGGCTCCTACGAGCAGTACTTC	CASRPPGQGSYEQYF
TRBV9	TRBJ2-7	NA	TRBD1	TGTGCCAGCAGCGGGGGGACAGGGCCCACCTACGAGCAGTACTTC	CASSGGTGPTYEQYF
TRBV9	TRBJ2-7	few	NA	TGTGCCAGCAGCCCTGGGTGGGAGTCGGCCCATTACGAGCAGTACTTC	CASSPGWESAHYEQYF
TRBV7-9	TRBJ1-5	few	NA	TGTGCCAGCAGCTTAGCGATGGGGACTGAGCAGCCCCAGCATTTT	CASSLAMGTEQPQHF
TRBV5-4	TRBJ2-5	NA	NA	TGTGCCAGCAGCTCGCCTGGGGAGCGACAAGAGACCCAGTACTTC	CASSSPGERQETQYF
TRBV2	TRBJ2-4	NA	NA	TGTGCCAGCAGGTCGTCCTTAGCCAAAAACATTCAGTACTTC	CASRSSLAKNIQYF
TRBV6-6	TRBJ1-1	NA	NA	TGTGCCAGCAGTTACGTTCGGGAAGATGAAGCTTTCTTT	CASSYVREDEAFF
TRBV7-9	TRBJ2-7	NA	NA	TGTGCCAGCAGCATGTACACGGGGGTCTACGAGCAGTACTTC	CASSMYTGVYEQYF
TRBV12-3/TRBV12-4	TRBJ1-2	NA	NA	TGTGCCAGCAGTCCCGGGTCGTACTATGGCTACACCTTC	CASSPGSYYGYTF
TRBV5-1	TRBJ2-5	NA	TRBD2	TGCGCCAGCAGCCTGGGACTAGCGGGAGGGCCGGGGGAGACCCAGTACTTC	CASSLGLAGGPGETQYF
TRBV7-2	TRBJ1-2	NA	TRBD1	TGTGCCAGCAGCATCCGACAGGGGATGGACTATGGCTACACCTTC	CASSIRQGMDYGYTF
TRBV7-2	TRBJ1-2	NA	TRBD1	TGTGCCAGCAGCTCCACCGGGACAGTTAACTATGGCTACACCTTC	CASSSTGTVNYGYTF
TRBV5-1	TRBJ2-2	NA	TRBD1	TGCGCCAGCAGCACAGGACAGGGGAACACCGGGGAGCTGTTTTTT	CASSTGQGNTGELFF
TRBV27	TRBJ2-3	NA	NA	TGTGCCAGCAGCTTCCCTGGAGAGGCAGATACGCAGTATTTT	CASSFPGEADTQYF
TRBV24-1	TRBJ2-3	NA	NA	TGTGCCACCAGTGCCGGAGATACGCAGTATTTT	CATSAGDTQYF
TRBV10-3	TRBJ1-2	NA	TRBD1	TGTGCCATCAGTGAACACAGGGGGCCCACCTATGGCTACACCTTC	CAISEHRGPTYGYTF
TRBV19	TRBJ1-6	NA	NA	TGTGCCAGTAGTAGGGGGCGGAATTCACCCCTCCACTTT	CASSRGRNSPLHF
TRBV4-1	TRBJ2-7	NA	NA	TGCGCCAGCAGCCAAGTCCAGGGACTCGGCGAGCAGTACTTC	CASSQVQGLGEQYF
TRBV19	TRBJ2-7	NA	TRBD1	TGTGCCAGTAGTATAGGGACAGGGACCTACGAGCAGTACTTC	CASSIGTGTYEQYF
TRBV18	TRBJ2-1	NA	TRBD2	TGTGCCAGCTCACCCCAGAGGTTAGCGGGAGAAATACATGAGCAGTTCTTC	CASSPQRLAGEIHEQFF
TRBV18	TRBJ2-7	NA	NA	TGTGCCAGCTCACTAGACATATACGAGCAGTACTTC	CASSLDIYEQYF
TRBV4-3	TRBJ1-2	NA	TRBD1	TGCGCCAGCAGCTCCTCGACAGGGATGGGGGTAGGCTACACCTTC	CASSSSTGMGVGYTF
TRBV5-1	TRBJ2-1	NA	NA	TGCGCCAGCAGCTTGTCTTCCCCTTCCTACAATGAGCAGTTCTTC	CASSLSSPSYNEQFF
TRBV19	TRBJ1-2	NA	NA	TGTGCCAGTAGTATAATTCAGGGGCTGGAAAGTGGCTACACCTTC	CASSIIQGLESGYTF
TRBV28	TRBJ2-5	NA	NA	TGTGCCAGCAGTTTAGTGAAGGGGCTAGGAGAGACCCAGTACTTC	CASSLVKGLGETQYF
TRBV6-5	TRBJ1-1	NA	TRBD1	TGTGCCAGCAGGTCACAGGGGGACGACACTGAAGCTTTCTTT	CASRSQGDDTEAFF
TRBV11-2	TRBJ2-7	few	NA	TGTGCCAGCAGCTTAGATGTAGGACAGTCCTACGAGCAGTACTTC	CASSLDVGQSYEQYF
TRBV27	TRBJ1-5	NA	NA	TGTGCCAGCAGTGCTCAGGAGGGAAGGAGTCAGCCCCAGCATTTT	CASSAQEGRSQPQHF
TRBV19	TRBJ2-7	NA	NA	TGTGCCAGTAGTATCAAAAGGCTTGACACCTACGAGCAGTACTTC	CASSIKRLDTYEQYF
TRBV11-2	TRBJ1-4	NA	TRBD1	TGTGCCAGCAGCTTAGCGCAGGGGGCTAATGAAAAACTGTTTTTT	CASSLAQGANEKLFF
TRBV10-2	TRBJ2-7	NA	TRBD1	TGCGCCAGCAGTGAGATTACGGGACAGGGGGCCTACGAGCAGTACTTC	CASSEITGQGAYEQYF
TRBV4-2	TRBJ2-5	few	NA	TGTGCCAGCAGCCAAGAGGGAGACGGAGAGACCCAGTACTTC	CASSQEGDGETQYF
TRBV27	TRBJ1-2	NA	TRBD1	TGTGCCAGCAGACTTGGTAGGGGGCATGGCTACACCTTC	CASRLGRGHGYTF
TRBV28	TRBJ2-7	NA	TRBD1	TGTGCCAGCAGGACAGGGACCGAGCAGTACTTC	CASRTGTEQYF